A single T cell receptor (beta chain) is shown here with its context. This entry belongs to a study of graft-versus-host responses after intestinal transplantation. The CDR3 sequence is 13 residues long. V trimming: 6 bases; J trimming: 3 bases; junction bases outside the gene matches: 1. Germline CDR1 MNHNS, CDR2 SASEGT. The repertoire was sequenced with immunoSEQ multiplex PCR; TCRdb's copy has only in-frame clones and lacks some. The table lists approximately 20,000 clones, 86% of them singletons. This specimen consisted of bone marrow, obtained just under 130 days after transplant. The J gene is TRBJ2-7, the V gene TRBV6-1, with TRBD2 matching over 11 bases. This TCR came from a human patient who received an intestinal transplant, so some T cells may come from the graft donor. DNA for the CDR3: TGTGCCAGCAGAGGGACTAGCGGCTACGAGCAGTACTTC. Encoded protein: CASRGTSGYEQYF.